This T cell receptor (beta chain) is from a study of pediatric ulcerative colitis. About the study: Ulcerative colitis patients had pancolitis or left-sided colitis, with confirming histology.

The repertoire was sequenced with immunoSEQ multiplex PCR; TCRdb's copy has only in-frame clones and lacks some. Among fewer than 15,000 clones listed, about 87% were seen once. As regards this clone: Its specificity is unknown.

Study-wide results and caveats: In rectum, acute severe colitis had expanded clones and less diversity. All ulcerative colitis patients, but no controls, carried a couple of rectal clonotypes. Ulcerative colitis patients shared more blood-rectal clones than controls.

The clonotype was recovered from a boy aged 10-17 years with moderate ulcerative colitis. Material: blood.

The CDR3 loop is CASSEAPVPYEQYF. The CDR3 coding sequence is TGTGCCAGCAGTGAAGCCCCCGTCCCCTACGAGCAGTACTTC. The genes are TRBV6-1 and TRBJ2-7; no clear D. Trimming removed 0 bases at V and 2 bases at J, with 8 bases between. The CDR3 consists of 14 residues. The germline V gene has CDR1 MNHNS and CDR2 SASEGT.